This TCR beta chain was retrieved from a study of T cell responses to AZD1222 COVID-19 vaccine. Study observations and caveats: A rise in Spike-specific TCR breadth and depth followed two AZD1222 doses.

V was cut by 2 bases and J by 5 bases, with 12 bases left in between. CDR1 and CDR2 from the germline V gene are LNHNV and YYDKDF (reference sequence). The CDR3 spans 15 residues. About this clone itself: Its matching antigen is unknown.

The table came from immunoSEQ multiplex PCR; TCRdb's copy has only in-frame clones and leaves some out. The sample consists of more than 90,000 clones, about 88% of them appearing once. The sequencing used peripheral blood, collected 28 days after the second AZD1222 dose. This TCR was recovered from an adult who received the AZD1222 COVID-19 vaccine. The V gene is TRBV15, the J gene TRBJ1-4; D is possibly TRBD1 (5 bases). The CDR3 DNA reads as TGTGCCACCAGCAGATTTAGGGAGGGGAATGAAAAACTGTTTTTT. This gives the protein CATSRFREGNEKLFF.